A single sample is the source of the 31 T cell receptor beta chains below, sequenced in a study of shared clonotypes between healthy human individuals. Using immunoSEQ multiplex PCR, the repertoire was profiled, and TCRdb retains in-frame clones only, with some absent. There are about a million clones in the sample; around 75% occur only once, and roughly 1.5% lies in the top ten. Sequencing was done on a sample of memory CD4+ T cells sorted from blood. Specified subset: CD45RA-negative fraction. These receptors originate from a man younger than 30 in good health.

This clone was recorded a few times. CDR3 amino acids: CASSLAWASASTDTQYF. The CDR3 DNA is TGTGCCAGCAGCTTAGCCTGGGCCAGTGCTAGCACAGATACGCAGTATTTT. This chain links TRBV7-2 with TRBJ2-3; D is unclear. The CDR3 loop spans 17 amino acids. Trimming took 0 bases from V and 0 from J, leaving 13 bases between them. Germline lookup yields CDR1 SGHTA and CDR2 FQGNSA.

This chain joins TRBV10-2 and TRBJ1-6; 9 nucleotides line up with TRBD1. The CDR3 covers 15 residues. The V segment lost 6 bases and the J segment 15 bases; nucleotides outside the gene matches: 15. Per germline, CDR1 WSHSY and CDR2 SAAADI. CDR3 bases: TGCGCCAGCAGGCCTCCGGGACAGGGAGTTTCAGGCCTCCACTTT. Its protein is CASRPPGQGVSGLHF.

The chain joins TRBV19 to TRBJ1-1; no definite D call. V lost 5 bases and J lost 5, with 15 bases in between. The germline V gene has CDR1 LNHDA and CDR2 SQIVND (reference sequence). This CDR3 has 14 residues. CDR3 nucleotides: TGTGCCAGTAGTTTAGGACCCATTGGGACTGAAGCTTTCTTT. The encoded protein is CASSLGPIGTEAFF.

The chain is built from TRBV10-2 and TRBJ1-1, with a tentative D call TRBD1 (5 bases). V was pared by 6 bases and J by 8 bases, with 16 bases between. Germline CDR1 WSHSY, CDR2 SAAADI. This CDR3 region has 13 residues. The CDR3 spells CASRSGGVNEAFF. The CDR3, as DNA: TGCGCCAGCAGAAGCGGGGGAGTGAACGAAGCTTTCTTT.

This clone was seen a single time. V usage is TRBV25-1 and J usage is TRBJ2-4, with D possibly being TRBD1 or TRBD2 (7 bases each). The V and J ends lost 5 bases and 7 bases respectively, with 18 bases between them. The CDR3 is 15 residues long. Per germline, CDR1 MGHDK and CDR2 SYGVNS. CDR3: CASSPRTGGGNIQYF. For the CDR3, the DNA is TGTGCCAGCAGTCCCCGGACAGGCGGGGGCAACATTCAGTACTTC. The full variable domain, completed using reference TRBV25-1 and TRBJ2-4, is EADIYQTPRYLVIGTGKKITLECSQTMGHDKMYWYQQDPGMELHLIHYSYGVNSTEKGDLSSESTVSRIRTEHFPLTLESARPSHTSQYLCASSPRTGGGNIQYFGAGTRLSVL.

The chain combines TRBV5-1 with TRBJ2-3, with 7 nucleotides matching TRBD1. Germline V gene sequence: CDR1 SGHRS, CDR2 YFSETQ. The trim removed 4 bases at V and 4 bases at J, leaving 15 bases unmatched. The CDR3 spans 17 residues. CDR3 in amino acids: CASSQDDGTDGPDTQYF. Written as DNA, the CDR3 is TGCGCCAGCAGCCAGGATGATGGGACAGATGGTCCAGATACGCAGTATTTT.

The CDR3 DNA sequence: TGTGCCAGCAGCTTCCTTAGGGACACCAAGGGGGCTGGGGCCAACGTCCTGACTTTC. Translated: CASSFLRDTKGAGANVLTF. V and J are TRBV11-3 and TRBJ2-6, with TRBD1 as a possible D gene (6 bases). The V end lost 3 bases, the J end lost 2 bases, and 20 bases lay between the germline ends. The germline V gene encodes CDR1 SGHNT and CDR2 YENEEA. The CDR3 covers 19 residues.

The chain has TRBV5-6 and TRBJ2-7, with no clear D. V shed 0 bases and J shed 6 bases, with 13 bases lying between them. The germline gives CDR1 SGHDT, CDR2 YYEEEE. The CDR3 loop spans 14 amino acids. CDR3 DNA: TGTGCCAGCAGCTTGGCTCGGCTCCAGAGCGAGCAGTACTTC. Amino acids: CASSLARLQSEQYF. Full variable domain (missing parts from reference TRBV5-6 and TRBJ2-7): DAGVTQSPTHLIKTRGQQVTLRCSPKSGHDTVSWYQQALGQGPQFIFQYYEEEERQRGNFPDRFSGHQFPNYSSELNVNALLLGDSALYLCASSLARLQSEQYFGPGTRLTVT.

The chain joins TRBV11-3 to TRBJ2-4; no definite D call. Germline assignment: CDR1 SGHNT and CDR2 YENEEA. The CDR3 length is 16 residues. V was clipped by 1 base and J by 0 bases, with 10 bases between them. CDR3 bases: TGTGCCAGCAGCTTAGGGACGGGCCTAGCCAAAAACATTCAGTACTTC. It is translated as CASSLGTGLAKNIQYF.

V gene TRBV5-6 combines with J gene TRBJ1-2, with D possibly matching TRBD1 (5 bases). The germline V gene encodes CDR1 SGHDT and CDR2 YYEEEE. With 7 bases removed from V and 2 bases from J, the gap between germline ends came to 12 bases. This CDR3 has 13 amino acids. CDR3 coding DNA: TGTGCCAGCTTCAAAGACAGCAACTATGGCTACACCTTC. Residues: CASFKDSNYGYTF. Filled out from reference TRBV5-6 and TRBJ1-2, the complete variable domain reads DAGVTQSPTHLIKTRGQQVTLRCSPKSGHDTVSWYQQALGQGPQFIFQYYEEEERQRGNFPDRFSGHQFPNYSSELNVNALLLGDSALYLCASFKDSNYGYTFGSGTRLTVV.

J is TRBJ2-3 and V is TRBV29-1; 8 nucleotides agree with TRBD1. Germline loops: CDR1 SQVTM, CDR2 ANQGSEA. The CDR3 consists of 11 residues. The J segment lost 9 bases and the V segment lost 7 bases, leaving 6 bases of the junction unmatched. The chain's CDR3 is CSGDRSGTQYF. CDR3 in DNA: TGCAGCGGGGACAGGAGTGGCACGCAGTATTTT.

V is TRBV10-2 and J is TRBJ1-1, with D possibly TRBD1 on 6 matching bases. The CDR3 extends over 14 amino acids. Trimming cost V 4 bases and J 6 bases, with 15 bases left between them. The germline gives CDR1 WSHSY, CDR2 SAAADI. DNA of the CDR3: TGCGCCAGCAGTGGGACGGGGGCTGGCGCTGAAGCTTTCTTT. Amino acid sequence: CASSGTGAGAEAFF.

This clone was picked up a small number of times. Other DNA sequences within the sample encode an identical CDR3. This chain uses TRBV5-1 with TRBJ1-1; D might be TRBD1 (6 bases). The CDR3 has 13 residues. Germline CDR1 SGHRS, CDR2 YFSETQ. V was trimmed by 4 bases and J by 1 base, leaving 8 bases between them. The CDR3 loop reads CASSLTGNTEAFF. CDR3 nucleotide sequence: TGCGCCAGCAGCCTGACAGGGAACACTGAAGCTTTCTTT.

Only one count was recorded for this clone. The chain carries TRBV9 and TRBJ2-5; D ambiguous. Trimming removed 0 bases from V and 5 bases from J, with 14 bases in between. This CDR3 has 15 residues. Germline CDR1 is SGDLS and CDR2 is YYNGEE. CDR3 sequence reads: CASSVANTLGETQYF. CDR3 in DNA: TGTGCCAGCAGCGTAGCCAACACCCTCGGGGAGACCCAGTACTTC.

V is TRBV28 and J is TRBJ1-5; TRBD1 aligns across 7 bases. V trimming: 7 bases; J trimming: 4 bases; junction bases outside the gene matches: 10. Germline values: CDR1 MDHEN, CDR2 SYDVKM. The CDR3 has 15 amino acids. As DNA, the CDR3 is TGTGCCAGCACCTTCGACGGGACAGCTAATCAGCCCCAGCATTTT. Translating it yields CASTFDGTANQPQHF.

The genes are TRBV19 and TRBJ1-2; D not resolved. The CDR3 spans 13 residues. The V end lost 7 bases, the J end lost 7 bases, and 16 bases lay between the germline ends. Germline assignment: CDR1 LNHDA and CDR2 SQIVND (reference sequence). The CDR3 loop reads CASNTQVGGGYTF. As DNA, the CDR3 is TGTGCCAGTAATACGCAGGTCGGCGGTGGCTACACCTTC.

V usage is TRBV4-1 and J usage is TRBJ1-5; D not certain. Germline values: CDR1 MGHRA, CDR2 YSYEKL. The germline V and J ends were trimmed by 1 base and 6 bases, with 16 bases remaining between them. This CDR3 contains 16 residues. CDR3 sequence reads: CASSQGPVASGQPQHF. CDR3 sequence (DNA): TGCGCCAGCAGCCAAGGCCCCGTGGCCTCGGGTCAGCCCCAGCATTTT.

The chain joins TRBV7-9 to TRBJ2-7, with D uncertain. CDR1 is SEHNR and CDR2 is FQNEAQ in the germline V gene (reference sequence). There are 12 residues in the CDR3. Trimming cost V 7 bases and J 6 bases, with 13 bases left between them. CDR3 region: CASTPGTGEQYF. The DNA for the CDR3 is TGTGCCAGCACTCCAGGTACGGGCGAGCAGTACTTC.

CDR3 nucleotide sequence: TGTGCCAGTGGTGACAGGGGAAATCAGCCCCAGCATTTT. Encoded protein: CASGDRGNQPQHF. The chain uses TRBV9 and TRBJ1-5; 8 bases are shared with TRBD1. This CDR3 comprises 13 residues. Germline CDR1 and CDR2: SGDLS and YYNGEE. V gave up 8 bases and J gave up 4 bases; unmatched junction bases: 5.

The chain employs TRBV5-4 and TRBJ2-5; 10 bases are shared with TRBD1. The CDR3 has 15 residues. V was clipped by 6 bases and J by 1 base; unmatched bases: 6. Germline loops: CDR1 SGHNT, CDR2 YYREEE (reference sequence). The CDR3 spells CASKWDRGLQETQYF. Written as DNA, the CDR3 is TGTGCCAGCAAATGGGACAGGGGACTCCAAGAGACCCAGTACTTC.

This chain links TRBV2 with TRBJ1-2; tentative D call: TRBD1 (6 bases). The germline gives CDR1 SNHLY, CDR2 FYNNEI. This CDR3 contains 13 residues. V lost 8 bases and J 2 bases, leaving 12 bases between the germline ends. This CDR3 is CASFFQGNYGYTF. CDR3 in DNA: TGTGCCAGCTTTTTTCAGGGGAACTATGGCTACACCTTC.

The CDR3 coding sequence is TGTGCCAGCAGTCGCTCTACCTGGCTAGCGAACAGCACAGATACGCAGTATTTT. Its translation: CASSRSTWLANSTDTQYF. The chain employs TRBV28 and TRBJ2-3; D is possibly TRBD2 (6 bases). Germline V gene sequence: CDR1 MDHEN, CDR2 SYDVKM. The V and J ends lost 5 bases and 0 bases respectively, with 21 bases between them. CDR3 length equals 18 residues.

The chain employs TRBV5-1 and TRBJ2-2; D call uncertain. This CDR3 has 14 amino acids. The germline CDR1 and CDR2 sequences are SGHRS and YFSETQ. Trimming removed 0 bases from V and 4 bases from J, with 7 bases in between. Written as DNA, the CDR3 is TGCGCCAGCAGCTTGGATTTTGGCACCGGGGAGCTGTTTTTT. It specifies CASSLDFGTGELFF. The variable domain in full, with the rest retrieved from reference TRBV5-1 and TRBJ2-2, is KAGVTQTPRYLIKTRGQQVTLSCSPISGHRSVSWYQQTPGQGLQFLFEYFSETQRNKGNFPGRFSGRQFSNSRSEMNVSTLELGDSALYLCASSLDFGTGELFFGEGSRLTVL.

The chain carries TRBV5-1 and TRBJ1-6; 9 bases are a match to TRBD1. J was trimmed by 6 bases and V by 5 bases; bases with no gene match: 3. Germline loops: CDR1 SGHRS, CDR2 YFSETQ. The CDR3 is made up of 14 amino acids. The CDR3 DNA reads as TGCGCCAGCAGTACAGGGGGCGGTAATTCACCCCTCCACTTT. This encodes CASSTGGGNSPLHF.

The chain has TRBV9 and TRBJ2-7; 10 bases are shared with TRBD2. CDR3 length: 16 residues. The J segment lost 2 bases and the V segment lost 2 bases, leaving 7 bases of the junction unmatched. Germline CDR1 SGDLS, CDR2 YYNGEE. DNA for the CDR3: TGTGCCAGCAGCGTCTCAGGGACTAGCGTTCCCTACGAGCAGTACTTC. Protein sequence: CASSVSGTSVPYEQYF.

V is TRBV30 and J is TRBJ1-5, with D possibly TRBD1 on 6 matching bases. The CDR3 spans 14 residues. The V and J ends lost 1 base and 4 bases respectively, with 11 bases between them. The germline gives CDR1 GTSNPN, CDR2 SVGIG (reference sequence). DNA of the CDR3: TGTGCCTGGAGTGCTGGGGGCTTTAATCAGCCCCAGCATTTT. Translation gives CAWSAGGFNQPQHF.

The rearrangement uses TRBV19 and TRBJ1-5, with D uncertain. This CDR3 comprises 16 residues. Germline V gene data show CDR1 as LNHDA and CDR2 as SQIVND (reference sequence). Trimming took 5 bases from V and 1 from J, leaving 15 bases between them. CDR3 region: CASSDMGRTSNQPQHF. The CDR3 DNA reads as TGTGCCAGTAGTGACATGGGCAGAACGAGCAATCAGCCCCAGCATTTT.

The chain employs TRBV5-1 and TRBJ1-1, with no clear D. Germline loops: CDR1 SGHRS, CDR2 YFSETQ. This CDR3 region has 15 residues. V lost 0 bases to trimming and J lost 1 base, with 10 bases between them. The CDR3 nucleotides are TGCGCCAGCAGCTTGGTGCCGGGCAAGAACACTGAAGCTTTCTTT. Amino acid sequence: CASSLVPGKNTEAFF.

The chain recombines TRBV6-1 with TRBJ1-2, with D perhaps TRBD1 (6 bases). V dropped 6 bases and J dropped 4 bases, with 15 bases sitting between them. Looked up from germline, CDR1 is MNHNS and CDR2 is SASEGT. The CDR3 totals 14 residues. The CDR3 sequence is CASRDRWGPYGYTF. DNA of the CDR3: TGTGCCAGCAGGGACCGCTGGGGGCCCTATGGCTACACCTTC.

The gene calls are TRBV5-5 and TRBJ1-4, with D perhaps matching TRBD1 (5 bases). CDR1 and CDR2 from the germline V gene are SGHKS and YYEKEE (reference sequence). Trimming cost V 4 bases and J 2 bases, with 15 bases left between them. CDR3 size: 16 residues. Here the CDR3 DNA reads TGTGCCAGCAGCCTCCTAGAGGGGCGCACTAATGAAAAACTGTTTTTT. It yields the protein CASSLLEGRTNEKLFF.

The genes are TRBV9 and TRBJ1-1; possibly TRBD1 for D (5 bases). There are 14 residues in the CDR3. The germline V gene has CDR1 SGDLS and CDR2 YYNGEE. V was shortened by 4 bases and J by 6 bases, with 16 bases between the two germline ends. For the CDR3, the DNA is TGTGCCAGCAGCAAAGGGACCGGGGGAGCTGAAGCTTTCTTT. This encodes CASSKGTGGAEAFF.